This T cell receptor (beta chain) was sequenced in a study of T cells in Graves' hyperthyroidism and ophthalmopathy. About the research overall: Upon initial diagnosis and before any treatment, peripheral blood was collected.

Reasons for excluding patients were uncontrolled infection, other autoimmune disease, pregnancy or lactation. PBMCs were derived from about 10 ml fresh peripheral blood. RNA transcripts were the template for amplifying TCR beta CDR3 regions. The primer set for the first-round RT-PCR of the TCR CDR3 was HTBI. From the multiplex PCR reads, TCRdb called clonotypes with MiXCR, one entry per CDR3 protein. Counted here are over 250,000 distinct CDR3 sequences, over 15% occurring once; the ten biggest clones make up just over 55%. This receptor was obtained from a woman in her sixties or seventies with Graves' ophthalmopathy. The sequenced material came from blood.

CDR3 sequence (DNA): TGTGCCAGCAGTCTCACTAGCGGGCCCCGACAGCAAGAGACCCAGTACTTC. Translated, it gives CASSLTSGPRQQETQYF. The chain combines TRBV6-1 with TRBJ2-5; the match to TRBD2 covers 9 bases. Germline trimming cut 5 bases from V and 2 bases from J; bases unmatched to any gene: 12. Germline lookup yields CDR1 MNHNS and CDR2 SASEGT. The CDR3 is made up of 17 amino acids.